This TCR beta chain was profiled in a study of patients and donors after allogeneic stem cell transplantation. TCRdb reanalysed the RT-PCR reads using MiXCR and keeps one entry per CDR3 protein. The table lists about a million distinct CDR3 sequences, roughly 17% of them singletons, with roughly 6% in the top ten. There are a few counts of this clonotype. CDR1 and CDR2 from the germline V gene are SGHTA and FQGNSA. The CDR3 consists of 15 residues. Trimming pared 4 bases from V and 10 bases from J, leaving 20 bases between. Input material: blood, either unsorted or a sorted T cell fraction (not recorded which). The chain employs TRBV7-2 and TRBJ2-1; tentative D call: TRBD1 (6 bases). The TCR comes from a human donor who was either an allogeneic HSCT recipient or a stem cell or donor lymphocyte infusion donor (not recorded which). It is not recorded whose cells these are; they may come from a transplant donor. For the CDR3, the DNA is TGTGCCAGCAGCTCTAGGACTGGGGACATGAAAGAGCAGTTCTTC. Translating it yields CASSSRTGDMKEQFF.